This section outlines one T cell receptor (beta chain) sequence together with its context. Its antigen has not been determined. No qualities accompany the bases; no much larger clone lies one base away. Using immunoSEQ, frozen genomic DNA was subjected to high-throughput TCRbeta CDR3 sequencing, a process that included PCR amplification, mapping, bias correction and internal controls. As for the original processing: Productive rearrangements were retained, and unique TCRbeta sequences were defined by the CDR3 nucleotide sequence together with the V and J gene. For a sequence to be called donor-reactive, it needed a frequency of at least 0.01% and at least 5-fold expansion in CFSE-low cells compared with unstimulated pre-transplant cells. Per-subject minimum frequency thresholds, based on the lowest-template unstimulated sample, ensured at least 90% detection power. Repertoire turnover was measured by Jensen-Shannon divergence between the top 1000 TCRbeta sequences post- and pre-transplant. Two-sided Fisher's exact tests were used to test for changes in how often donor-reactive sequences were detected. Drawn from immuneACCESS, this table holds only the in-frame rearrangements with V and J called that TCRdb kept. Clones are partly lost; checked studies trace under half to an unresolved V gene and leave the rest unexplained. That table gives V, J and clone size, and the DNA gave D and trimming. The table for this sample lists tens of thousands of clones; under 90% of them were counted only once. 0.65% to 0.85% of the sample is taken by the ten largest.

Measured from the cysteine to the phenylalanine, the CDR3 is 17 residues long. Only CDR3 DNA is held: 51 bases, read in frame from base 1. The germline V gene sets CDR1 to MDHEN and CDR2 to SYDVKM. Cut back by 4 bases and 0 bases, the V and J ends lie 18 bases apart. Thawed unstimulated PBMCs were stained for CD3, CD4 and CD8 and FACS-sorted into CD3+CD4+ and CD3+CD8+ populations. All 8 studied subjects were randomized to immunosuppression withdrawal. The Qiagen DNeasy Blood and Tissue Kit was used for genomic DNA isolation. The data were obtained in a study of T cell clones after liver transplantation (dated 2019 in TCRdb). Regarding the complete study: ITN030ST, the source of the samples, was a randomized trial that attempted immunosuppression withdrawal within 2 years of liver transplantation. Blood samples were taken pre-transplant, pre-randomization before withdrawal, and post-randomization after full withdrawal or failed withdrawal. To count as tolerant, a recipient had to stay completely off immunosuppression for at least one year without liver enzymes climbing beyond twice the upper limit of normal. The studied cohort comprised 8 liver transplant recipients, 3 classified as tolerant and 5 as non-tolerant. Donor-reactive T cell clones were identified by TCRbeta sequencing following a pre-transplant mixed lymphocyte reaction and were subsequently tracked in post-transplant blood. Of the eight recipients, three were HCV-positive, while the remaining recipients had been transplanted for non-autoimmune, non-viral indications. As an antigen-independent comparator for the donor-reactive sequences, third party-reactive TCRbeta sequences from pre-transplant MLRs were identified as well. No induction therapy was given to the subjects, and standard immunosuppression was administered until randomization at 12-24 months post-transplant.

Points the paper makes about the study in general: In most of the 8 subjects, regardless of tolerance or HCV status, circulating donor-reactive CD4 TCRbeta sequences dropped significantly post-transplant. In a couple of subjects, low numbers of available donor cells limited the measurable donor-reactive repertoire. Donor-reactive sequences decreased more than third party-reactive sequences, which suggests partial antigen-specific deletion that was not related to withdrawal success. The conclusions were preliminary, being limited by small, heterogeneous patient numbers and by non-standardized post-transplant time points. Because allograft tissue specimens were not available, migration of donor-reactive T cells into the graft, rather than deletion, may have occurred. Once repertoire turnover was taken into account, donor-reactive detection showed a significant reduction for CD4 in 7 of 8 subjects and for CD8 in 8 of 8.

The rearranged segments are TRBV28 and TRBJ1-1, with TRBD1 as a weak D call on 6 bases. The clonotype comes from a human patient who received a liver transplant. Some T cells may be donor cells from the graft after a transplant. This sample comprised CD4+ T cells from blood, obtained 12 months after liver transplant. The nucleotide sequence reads TGTGCCAGCAGTTCCCAGGGGTCTGCTTTTGTGAACACTGAAGCTTTCTTT. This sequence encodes CASSSQGSAFVNTEAFF. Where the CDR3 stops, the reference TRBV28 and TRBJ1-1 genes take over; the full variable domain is DVKVTQSSRYLVKRTGEKVFLECVQDMDHENMFWYRQDPGLGLRLIYFSYDVKMKEKGDIPEGYSVSREKKERFSLILESASTNQTSMYLCASSSQGSAFVNTEAFFGQGTRLTVV.